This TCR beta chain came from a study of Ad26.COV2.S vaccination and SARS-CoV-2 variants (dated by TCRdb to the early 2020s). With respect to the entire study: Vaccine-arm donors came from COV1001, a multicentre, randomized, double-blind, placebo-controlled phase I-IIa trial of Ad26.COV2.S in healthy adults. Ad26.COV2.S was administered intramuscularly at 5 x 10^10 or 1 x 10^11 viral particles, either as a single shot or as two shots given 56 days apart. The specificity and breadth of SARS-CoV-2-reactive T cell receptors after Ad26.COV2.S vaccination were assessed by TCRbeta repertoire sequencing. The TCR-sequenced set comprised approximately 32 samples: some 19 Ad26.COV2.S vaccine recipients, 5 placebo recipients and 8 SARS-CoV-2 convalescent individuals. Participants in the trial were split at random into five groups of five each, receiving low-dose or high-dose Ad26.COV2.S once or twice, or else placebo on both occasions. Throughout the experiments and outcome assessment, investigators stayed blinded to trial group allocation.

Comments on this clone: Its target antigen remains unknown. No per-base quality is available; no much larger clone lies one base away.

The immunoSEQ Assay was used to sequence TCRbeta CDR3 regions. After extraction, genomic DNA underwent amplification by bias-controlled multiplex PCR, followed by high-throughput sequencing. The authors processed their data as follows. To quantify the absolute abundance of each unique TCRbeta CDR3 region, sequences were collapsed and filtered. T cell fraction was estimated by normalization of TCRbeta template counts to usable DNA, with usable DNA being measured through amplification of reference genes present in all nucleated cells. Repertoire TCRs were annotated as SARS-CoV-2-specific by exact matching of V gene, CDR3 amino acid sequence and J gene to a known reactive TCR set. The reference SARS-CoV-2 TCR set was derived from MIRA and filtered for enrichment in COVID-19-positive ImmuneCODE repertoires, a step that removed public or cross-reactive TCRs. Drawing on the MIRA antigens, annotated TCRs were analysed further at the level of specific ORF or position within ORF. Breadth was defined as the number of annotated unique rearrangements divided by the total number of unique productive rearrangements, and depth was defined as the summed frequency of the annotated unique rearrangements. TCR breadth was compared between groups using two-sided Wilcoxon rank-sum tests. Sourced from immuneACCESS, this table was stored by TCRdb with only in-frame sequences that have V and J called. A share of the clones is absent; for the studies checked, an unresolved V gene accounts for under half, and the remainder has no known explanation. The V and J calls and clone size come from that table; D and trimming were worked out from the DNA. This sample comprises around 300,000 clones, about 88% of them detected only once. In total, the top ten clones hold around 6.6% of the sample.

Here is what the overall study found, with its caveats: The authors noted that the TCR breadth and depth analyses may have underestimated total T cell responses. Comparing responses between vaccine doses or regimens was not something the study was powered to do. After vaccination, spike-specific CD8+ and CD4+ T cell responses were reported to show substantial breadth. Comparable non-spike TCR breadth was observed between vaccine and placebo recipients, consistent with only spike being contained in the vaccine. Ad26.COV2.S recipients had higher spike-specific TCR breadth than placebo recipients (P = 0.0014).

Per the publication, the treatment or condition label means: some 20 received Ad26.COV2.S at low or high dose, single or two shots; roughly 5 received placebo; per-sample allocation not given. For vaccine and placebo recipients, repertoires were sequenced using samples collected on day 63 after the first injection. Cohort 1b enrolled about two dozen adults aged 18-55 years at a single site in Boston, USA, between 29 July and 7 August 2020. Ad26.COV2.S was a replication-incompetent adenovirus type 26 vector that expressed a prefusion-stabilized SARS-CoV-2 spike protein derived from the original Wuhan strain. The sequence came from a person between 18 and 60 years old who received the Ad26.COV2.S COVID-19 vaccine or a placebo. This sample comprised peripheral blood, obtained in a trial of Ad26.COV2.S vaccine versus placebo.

The DNA reads TGCAGCGTTGTCGGGACAGGGATTTATAGTGGCTATGGCTACACCTTC. Its product reads: CSVVGTGIYSGYGYTF. The V and J segments used are TRBV29-1 and TRBJ1-2, with 9 junctional bases fitting TRBD1. The V end gives up 4 bases and the J end 4 bases, leaving 13 bases in the junction not matched to a gene. Measured from the cysteine to the phenylalanine, the CDR3 is 16 residues long. The sequence is cut down to CDR3 DNA, 48 bases in frame from base 1. CDR1 and CDR2 were assigned from the germline V gene as SQVTM and ANQGSEA.